The next 6 T cell receptor beta chains were all read from a single sample in a study of blood T cells in healthy people across ages. Combining a sample-barcoded 5' primer with a J-beta primer mix, a second PCR ran for roughly 7 to 11 cycles. TCRdb itself ran the 5' RACE reads through MiXCR, one entry per CDR3 protein. The data show fewer than 1,000,000 distinct CDR3 sequences, approximately 48% seen once. The sequencing sample was made of blood. The receptors stem from a man aged 55 to 70 in good health.

The chain joins TRBV12-3 or TRBV12-4 to TRBJ1-6, with D unresolved. CDR3 size: 18 residues. V was clipped by 5 bases and J by 4 bases, with 21 bases between them. The DNA for the CDR3 is TGTGCCAGCAGTGGGGTAGGGTTGACTACGACTTATAATTCACCCCTCCACTTT. It is translated as CASSGVGLTTTYNSPLHF.

The rearrangement links TRBV29-1 to TRBJ2-1; 15 bases line up with TRBD2. Germline V CDR1 and CDR2: SQVTM, ANQGSEA. Germline trimming cut 5 bases from V and 3 bases from J; bases unmatched to any gene: 14. The CDR3 is 19 residues long. CDR3 nucleotide sequence: TGCAGCGTTCCCCCCAGTGGACTAGCGGGGGGGCAGGTCTACAATGAGCAGTTCTTC. Translation: CSVPPSGLAGGQVYNEQFF.

The rearrangement uses TRBV20-1 and TRBJ2-1; no clear D. Germline CDR1 DFQATT, CDR2 SNEGSKA (reference sequence). Trimming pared 5 bases from V and 6 bases from J, leaving 14 bases between. There are 13 residues in the CDR3. The CDR3 loop is CSARWTVSNEQFF. The CDR3 region has the DNA TGCAGTGCTCGATGGACGGTCTCCAATGAGCAGTTCTTC.

This clonotype appeared once. This chain uses TRBV20-1 with TRBJ2-7, with D maybe TRBD1 (6 bases). The V gene's germline CDR1 is DFQATT and CDR2 SNEGSKA (reference sequence). The CDR3 sequence is 13 residues long. Trimming left V 4 bases short and J 0 bases short, with 10 bases between. The CDR3 reads CSANDRTSYEQYF. Written as DNA, the CDR3 is TGCAGTGCTAACGACAGGACCTCCTACGAGCAGTACTTC.

J is TRBJ2-1 and V is TRBV3-1; D gene unclear. This CDR3 contains 13 residues. Per germline, CDR1 LGHDT and CDR2 YNNKEL (reference sequence). The V end lost 2 bases, the J end lost 4 bases, and 6 bases lay between the germline ends. The CDR3 DNA reads as TGTGCCAGCAGCCAAAGAGAGTACAATGAGCAGTTCTTC. This encodes CASSQREYNEQFF.

This clonotype was seen once. The rearrangement uses TRBV19 and TRBJ2-1; 8 bases map to TRBD2. The germline V gene has CDR1 LNHDA and CDR2 SQIVND (reference sequence). Losses at the gene ends were 5 bases for V and 5 bases for J; bases not matched to a gene: 8. This CDR3 spans 15 amino acids. The CDR3 sequence: CASSSGTSPHNEQFF. As DNA, the CDR3 is TGTGCCAGTAGTTCCGGGACTAGTCCCCACAATGAGCAGTTCTTC.